This T cell receptor (beta chain) emerged from a study of blood T cell repertoires in COVID-19. In the study overall: Samples representing acute and convalescent COVID-19 were sourced from the United States, Italy and Spain. T cells, B-cell-depleted T cells, or PBMCs provided the cDNA or gDNA that served as material.

Sequenced by immunoSEQ multiplex PCR; TCRdb stores in-frame clones only, minus some. Of more than 110,000 clones in the sample, 70% to 85% were seen once. Germline assignment: CDR1 SGHKS and CDR2 YYEKEE (reference sequence). Deletions cut 2 bases from V and 9 bases from J, with 3 bases between. CDR3 length: 10 residues. Participants spanned ages 18 to 89 years and resided in roughly 26 US areas. Sequencing was carried out using PBMCs or T cells enriched from blood (not recorded which). This chain uses TRBV5-5 with TRBJ2-1; D unresolved. This receptor was identified in a woman under 30 who had been exposed to COVID-19. DNA of the CDR3: TGTGCCAGCAGCTTCATTGAGCAGTTCTTC. Protein sequence: CASSFIEQFF.